This TCR beta chain was captured in a study of blood T cell repertoires in COVID-19 (TCRdb year 2020). For the study in its entirety: The collaborator samples originated in the United States, Italy and Spain and spanned the acute and convalescent phases of COVID-19. Samples came from the ongoing ImmuneRACE study (first 160 participants) plus 1,254 subjects from 6 global collaborators. Sample metadata almost always included a de-identified subject ID, COVID-19 status, age in years and sex. Where available, HLA class I and class II types were obtained from metadata supplied by the sample provider rather than from assay-based typing. A freely available public database, intended as a resource for researchers studying the immune response to SARS-CoV-2, is where the repertoires were released. Deeply sampled blood TCRbeta repertoires from subjects exposed to, actively infected with, or recovered from COVID-19 were included in the dataset. The material from the prospective study consisted of cDNA or gDNA derived from T cells, B-cell-depleted T cells, or PBMCs.

Collaborating institutions collected whole blood in K2EDTA tubes following their own protocols. For TCRbeta analysis, collaborators shipped samples as frozen whole blood, isolated PBMCs, or DNA extracted from either of those sample types. Regarding this clone: What this receptor recognizes is not known. The record has no base qualities; no much larger clone is one base away.

The immunoSEQ Assay, a bias-controlled multiplex PCR, was used to amplify TCRbeta CDR3 regions from genomic DNA. From the authors' description of their analysis: The number of nucleated cells in each sample was estimated from the amplification of reference gene primers within the assay. Sequence reads were collapsed and filtered to measure the absolute abundance of every unique TCRbeta CDR3 rearrangement. For each sample, productive Simpson clonality was calculated as the square root of Simpson's diversity index across productive rearrangements. TCRdb provides this immuneACCESS table in a form limited to in-frame rearrangements. Some clones are lacking; in checked studies, under half of them reflect an unresolved V gene, and why the rest are absent is not known. V and J calls and clone size are given by that table; D and trimming were obtained from the DNA. The sample contains some 42,000 clones, 92% of them found a single time. The ten largest clones add up to 8% to 9.5% of the sample.

Findings and caveats that apply to the study as a whole: The amount of clinical and demographic metadata varied by source and participant and was provided uncurated.

V is shortened by 6 bases, J by 5 bases, and the region joining them spans 17 bases. According to the germline V gene, CDR1 reads SGHNT and CDR2 reads YENEEA. The CDR3 has 14 amino acids, counting the end cysteine and phenylalanine. Only CDR3 DNA is held: 42 bases, read in frame from base 1. This receptor was obtained from a man aged 45 to 65 with active COVID-19. The rearrangement joined TRBV11-3 to TRBJ2-7; a weak D assignment points to TRBD1 (7 bases agree). The source material was peripheral blood. The CDR3 reads as follows: CASRQKTGRHEQYF. The sequenced DNA is TGTGCCAGCAGACAAAAGACAGGGAGGCACGAGCAGTACTTC.